The rows below give T cell receptor beta chains drawn from one sample of a study of blood T cell repertoires in COVID-19. Here immunoSEQ multiplex PCR was the method, and the copy in TCRdb shows in-frame clones only, minus some. The table shows around 74,000 clones, with about nine tenths occurring only once. Source material: peripheral blood. The receptors here all came from a woman of 80 years or more with active or convalescent COVID-19. Both conserved end residues are part of each CDR3. A D gene is named only where the DNA matches it firmly. Only some rows state a clone size, as once, few, many or a class for expanded clones.

>.|TRBV27|.|TRBJ2-3
CASSPYDGFGRSTDTQYF
TGTGCCAGCAGTCCCTACGATGGGTTTGGGCGCAGCACAGATACGCAGTATTTT
>.|TRBV4-1|.|TRBJ1-2
CASRKGRAREGLNYGYTF
TGCGCCAGCAGGAAGGGCCGGGCCCGGGAGGGTCTCAACTATGGCTACACCTTC
>.|TRBV4-3|.|TRBJ1-6
CASSREDSPNSPLHF
TGCGCCAGCAGCCGAGAAGACAGTCCCAATTCACCCCTCCACTTT
>.|TRBV12-3/TRBV12-4|.|TRBJ1-2
CASSFRGGYGYTF
TGTGCCAGCAGTTTTCGGGGTGGCTATGGCTACACCTTC
>.|TRBV11-2|TRBD2|TRBJ2-7
CASSLAAGVREQYF
TGTGCCAGCAGCTTAGCAGCGGGGGTTCGAGAGCAGTACTTC
>.|TRBV27|.|TRBJ1-5
CASSEGSFSGNQPQHF
TGTGCCAGCTCGGAGGGGAGTTTCAGTGGCAATCAGCCCCAGCATTTT
>.|TRBV28|.|TRBJ2-7
CASSGALIKEQYF
TGTGCCAGCAGTGGGGCCCTTATTAAGGAGCAGTACTTC
>.|TRBV6-6|.|TRBJ2-2
CASSYSGGNTGELFF
TGTGCCAGCAGTTACTCGGGGGGAAACACCGGGGAGCTGTTTTTT
>.|TRBV7-2|.|TRBJ2-7
CASSFGTPGEQYF
TGTGCCAGCAGCTTTGGGACACCCGGCGAGCAGTACTTC
>.|TRBV28|.|TRBJ2-1
CASSVPGTEQFF
TGTGCCAGCAGTGTCCCCGGGACAGAGCAGTTCTTC
>.|TRBV5-1|TRBD2|TRBJ2-5
CASSSGLAGVGETQYF
TGCGCCAGCAGCTCCGGACTAGCGGGGGTCGGGGAGACCCAGTACTTC
>once|TRBV2|.|TRBJ1-1
CASSGEGGQNTEAFF
TGTGCCAGCAGTGGGGAGGGGGGGCAGAACACTGAAGCTTTCTTT
>.|TRBV20-1|TRBD1|TRBJ1-6
CSASPRTGNSPLHF
TGCAGTGCTAGTCCAAGGACAGGGAATTCACCCCTCCACTTT
>once|TRBV19|.|TRBJ1-6
CASSIPARKNSPLHF
TGTGCCAGTAGTATCCCTGCGAGGAAGAATTCACCCCTCCACTTT
>once|TRBV11-3|.|TRBJ2-2
CASSPRYTGELFF
TGTGCCAGCAGCCCTAGATACACCGGGGAGCTGTTTTTT